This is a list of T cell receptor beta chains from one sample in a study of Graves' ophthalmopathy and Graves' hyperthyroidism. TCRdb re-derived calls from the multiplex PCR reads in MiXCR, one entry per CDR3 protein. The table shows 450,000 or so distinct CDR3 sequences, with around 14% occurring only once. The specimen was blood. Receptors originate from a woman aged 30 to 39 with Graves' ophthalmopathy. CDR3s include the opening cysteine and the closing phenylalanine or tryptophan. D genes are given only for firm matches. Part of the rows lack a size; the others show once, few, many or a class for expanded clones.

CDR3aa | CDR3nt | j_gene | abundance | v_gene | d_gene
CASSLGTGGKGGYTF | TGCGCCAGCAGCCTAGGGACAGGGGGCAAAGGTGGCTACACCTTC | TRBJ1-2 | many | TRBV5-1 | TRBD1
CSARGGTEAFF | TGCAGTGCGAGAGGGGGGACTGAAGCTTTCTTT | TRBJ1-1 | many | TRBV20-1 | NA
CSASNSGVEQYF | TGCAGTGCTAGTAACTCCGGGGTCGAGCAGTACTTC | TRBJ2-7 | many | TRBV20-1 | NA
CASSLARGPTDTQYF | TGTGCCAGCAGTTTAGCTCGGGGACCCACAGATACGCAGTATTTT | TRBJ2-3 | NA | TRBV28 | NA
CATSDRTSGSSEQYF | TGTGCCACCAGTGATAGGACTAGCGGGAGCTCCGAGCAGTACTTC | TRBJ2-7 | many | TRBV24-1 | TRBD2
CASSLRLDWYNSPLHF | TGTGCCAGCAGTTTAAGGCTTGATTGGTATAATTCACCCCTCCACTTT | TRBJ1-6 | many | TRBV27 | NA
CASSLLGHQETQYF | TGTGCCAGCAGCTTACTTGGGCACCAAGAGACCCAGTACTTC | TRBJ2-5 | many | TRBV7-2 | NA
CASSFGYRDNQPQHF | TGTGCCAGCAGTTTTGGATATCGCGACAATCAGCCCCAGCATTTT | TRBJ1-5 | many | TRBV12-3/TRBV12-4 | NA
CASSFGSGRYQETQYF | TGTGCCAGCAGTTTTGGGTCAGGTCGGTACCAAGAGACCCAGTACTTC | TRBJ2-5 | many | TRBV28 | NA
CASRNRDRAIF | TGTGCCAGCAGGAACCGGGACAGGGCTATTTTT | TRBJ1-6 | few | TRBV2 | TRBD1
CASSLRGGRAFF | TGTGCCAGCAGTTTAAGGGGAGGTCGAGCCTTCTTT | TRBJ1-1 | many | TRBV12-3/TRBV12-4 | NA
CASSLKGRRGLSYEQYF | TGTGCCAGCAGCTTAAAGGGGCGGCGGGGACTCTCCTACGAGCAGTACTTC | TRBJ2-7 | many | TRBV7-3 | NA
CASSIGQPSYGYTF | TGTGCCAGTAGTATAGGGCAGCCGAGCTATGGCTACACCTTC | TRBJ1-2 | few | TRBV19 | NA
CASSSGGENQPQHF | TGTGCCAGCAGCTCCGGGGGAGAAAATCAGCCCCAGCATTTT | TRBJ1-5 | many | TRBV7-8 | NA
CASSQIRTSPYGYTF | TGCGCCAGCAGCCAAATAAGGACAAGTCCTTATGGCTACACCTTC | TRBJ1-2 | many | TRBV4-1 | NA
CASTPTGLNYGYTF | TGTGCCAGCACACCCACAGGCTTAAACTATGGCTACACCTTC | TRBJ1-2 | many | TRBV6-1 | NA
CASSHGELMIETQYF | TGTGCCAGCAGCCATGGGGAGCTGATGATAGAGACCCAGTACTTC | TRBJ2-5 | many | TRBV14 | NA
CASSEGHQETQYF | TGTGCCAGCAGTGAGGGACACCAAGAGACCCAGTACTTC | TRBJ2-5 | many | TRBV6-1 | NA
CASSVATEAFF | TGTGCCAGCAGCGTCGCCACTGAAGCTTTCTTT | TRBJ1-1 | many | TRBV11-2 | NA
CATSDPRGQRETQYF | TGTGCCACCAGTGATCCTCGGGGACAGAGAGAGACCCAGTACTTC | TRBJ2-5 | NA | TRBV6-4 | TRBD1
CASSFQYEQYF | TGTGCCAGCAGCTTCCAGTACGAGCAGTACTTC | TRBJ2-7 | many | TRBV13 | NA
CASSGPKGAGELFF | TGTGCCAGCAGTGGACCCAAGGGTGCCGGGGAGCTGTTTTTT | TRBJ2-2 | many | TRBV12-3/TRBV12-4 | NA
CSARGKEYRYTF | TGCAGTGCTAGAGGAAAGGAGTATCGCTACACCTTC | TRBJ1-2 | many | TRBV20-1 | NA
CASTDSGPETQYF | TGTGCCAGCACCGATAGCGGACCAGAGACCCAGTACTTC | TRBJ2-5 | many | TRBV6-5 | NA
CASSLIPGGETQYF | TGTGCCAGCAGTTTGATTCCCGGGGGGGAGACCCAGTACTTC | TRBJ2-5 | once | TRBV12-3/TRBV12-4 | TRBD2
CASSLKWGTEAFF | TGTGCCAGCAGTTTAAAGTGGGGTACTGAAGCTTTCTTT | TRBJ1-1 | NA | TRBV12-3/TRBV12-4 | NA
CSVRGLFEQYF | TGCAGTGTACGAGGACTTTTCGAGCAGTACTTC | TRBJ2-7 | many | TRBV20-1 | NA
CALDLNTEAFF | TGTGCCTTGGACTTGAACACTGAAGCTTTCTTT | TRBJ1-1 | many | TRBV30 | NA
CASSLLSSGRPGETQYF | TGTGCCAGCAGTTTACTCAGTAGCGGGAGGCCGGGGGAGACCCAGTACTTC | TRBJ2-5 | many | TRBV28 | TRBD2
CASSQVLLQGATEAFF | TGCGCCAGCAGCCAAGTACTATTACAGGGTGCCACTGAAGCTTTCTTT | TRBJ1-1 | NA | TRBV4-1 | NA
CASSLNGVETQYF | TGCGCCAGCAGCTTGAACGGGGTAGAGACCCAGTACTTC | TRBJ2-5 | NA | TRBV5-1 | NA
CASRTGFWVVDYGYTF | TGTGCCAGCCGGACAGGGTTTTGGGTGGTGGACTATGGCTACACCTTC | TRBJ1-2 | many | TRBV28 | TRBD1
CASSFGAGGPTGELFF | TGTGCCAGCAGTTTTGGAGCGGGAGGCCCAACCGGGGAGCTGTTTTTT | TRBJ2-2 | many | TRBV12-3/TRBV12-4 | TRBD2
CASSEGRQGYGYTF | TGTGCCAGCAGTGAAGGACGGCAAGGGTATGGCTACACCTTC | TRBJ1-2 | many | TRBV2 | NA
CASSWRGRTSGGAYEQYF | TGCGCCAGCAGCTGGAGGGGCCGGACTAGCGGGGGGGCCTACGAGCAGTACTTC | TRBJ2-7 | few | TRBV5-1 | TRBD2
CASSLKPGDYEQYF | TGTGCCAGCAGCTTAAAACCAGGGGACTACGAGCAGTACTTC | TRBJ2-7 | many | TRBV7-3 | NA
CAWRPRTAASSYNSPLHF | TGTGCCTGGCGCCCAAGGACGGCAGCTAGCTCCTATAATTCACCCCTCCACTTT | TRBJ1-6 | many | TRBV30 | NA
CASSDGRATGELFF | TGTGCCAGCAGTGATGGACGTGCCACCGGGGAGCTGTTTTTT | TRBJ2-2 | few | TRBV6-1 | NA
CASSYTPQETQYF | TGTGCCAGCAGTTACACCCCTCAAGAGACCCAGTACTTC | TRBJ2-5 | NA | TRBV6-2/TRBV6-3 | NA
CAIRVAGGLETQYF | TGTGCCATCCGGGTAGCGGGGGGGCTGGAGACCCAGTACTTC | TRBJ2-5 | NA | TRBV2 | TRBD2
CASSYIEGAGNTIYF | TGTGCCAGCAGTTATATCGAGGGGGCGGGAAACACCATATATTTT | TRBJ1-3 | many | TRBV6-5 | TRBD1
CASRYPGLAGGQYF | TGTGCCAGCAGATACCCCGGACTAGCGGGAGGGCAGTACTTC | TRBJ2-7 | many | TRBV28 | TRBD2
CSVERGWDTEAFF | TGCAGCGTTGAGCGGGGATGGGACACTGAAGCTTTCTTT | TRBJ1-1 | many | TRBV29-1 | NA
CASSDWSQVTQYF | TGTGCCAGCAGCGACTGGTCCCAAGTGACCCAGTACTTC | TRBJ2-5 | once | TRBV2 | NA
CATSDTGTDIHEQYF | TGTGCCACCAGTGATACCGGGACTGACATCCACGAGCAGTACTTC | TRBJ2-7 | many | TRBV24-1 | NA
CASSLNSQGFNYGYTF | TGTGCCAGCAGCTTAAATTCACAGGGCTTTAACTATGGCTACACCTTC | TRBJ1-2 | many | TRBV11-2 | NA
CASSLGRGVNEQYF | TGTGCCAGCAGTTTAGGTCGGGGAGTCAACGAGCAGTACTTC | TRBJ2-7 | many | TRBV12-3/TRBV12-4 | NA
CASSDDSMNAEAFF | TGTGCCAGCAGTGACGACAGTATGAACGCTGAAGCTTTCTTT | TRBJ1-1 | once | TRBV2 | NA
CSAGDSGANVLTF | TGCAGTGCGGGCGACTCTGGGGCCAACGTCCTGACTTTC | TRBJ2-6 | NA | TRBV20-1 | NA
CSAPAPAQYF | TGCAGTGCCCCCGCTCCAGCCCAGTACTTC | TRBJ2-5 | many | TRBV20-1 | NA
CAWPIWTGSTEAFF | TGTGCCTGGCCGATTTGGACGGGGTCCACTGAAGCTTTCTTT | TRBJ1-1 | NA | TRBV30 | NA
CASSPGQGAPTYEQYF | TGTGCCAGCAGCCCTGGACAGGGAGCCCCTACTTACGAGCAGTACTTC | TRBJ2-7 | few | TRBV3-1 | TRBD1
CSVEVSGRGSYEQYF | TGCAGCGTTGAAGTTAGCGGGAGGGGGTCCTACGAGCAGTACTTC | TRBJ2-7 | many | TRBV29-1 | TRBD2
CASSSGTYRGSYEQYF | TGTGCCAGCAGCTCCGGGACCTACAGGGGCTCCTACGAGCAGTACTTC | TRBJ2-7 | few | TRBV5-5 | TRBD1
CASSLRTGLWDTF | TGTGCCAGCTCACTCCGGACAGGCTTGTGGGATACCTTC | TRBJ1-2 | many | TRBV18 | TRBD1
CASSELAGGHSTGELFF | TGTGCCAGCAGCGAGCTAGCGGGAGGGCATAGCACCGGGGAGCTGTTTTTT | TRBJ2-2 | many | TRBV6-1 | TRBD2
CASSISGSSGEQYF | TGTGCCAGCAGTATCTCAGGTTCGAGTGGCGAGCAGTACTTC | TRBJ2-7 | many | TRBV28 | NA